This TCR beta chain derives from a study of tumor-infiltrating lymphocytes in primary liver carcinoma. Background on the study: Subjects presented with primary liver carcinoma managed by surgical resection. Staged T1-T3 N0M0, the tumors had sizes that ranged from about 4 to 10 cm across.

The study's findings and limits: Compared with blood, tumor repertoires held significantly more in their top 250 clones.

The blood RNA (from unsorted whole blood) was obtained, and germline DNA was also extracted. In advance of surgery, roughly 4.4 milliliters of peripheral blood were collected. With around 520 ng total RNA as template and a constant-region primer, TCR beta cDNA was made. Slightly modified ARM-PCR, run as three nested multiplex PCR rounds, produced the TCR beta libraries. TRBV1-TRBV30 forward and Cbeta reverse primers drove the first two approximately 10-cycle rounds. TCRdb independently ran MiXCR on the multiplex PCR reads; one entry per CDR3 protein. The sample shows around 210,000 distinct CDR3 sequences, 65% of them seen only once. CDR1 and CDR2 from the germline V gene are SGHNT and YENEEA. The CDR3 totals 12 residues. As concerns this clonotype: The target antigen is unknown. An end of the junction does not agree with germline; a read error may underlie this.

This chain uses TRBV11-3 with TRBJ2-7, with 8 nucleotides matching TRBD1. This clonotype was obtained from a woman between 55 and 75 years old with primary liver carcinoma and hepatitis B virus infection. The source material was peripheral blood. In DNA form, the CDR3 reads TGTGCTAGCAGCTTACCCAGGGGGCAGCACTACTTC. Encoded protein: CASSLPRGQHYF. The full variable domain, its missing parts supplied by reference TRBV11-3 and TRBJ2-7, is EAGVVQSPRYKIIEKKQPVAFWCNPISGHNTLYWYLQNLGQGPELLIRYENEEAVDDSQLPKDRFSAERLKGVDSTLKIQPAELGDSAVYLCASSLPRGQHYFGPGTRLTVT.